This TCR beta chain is drawn from a study of blood T cell repertoires in COVID-19. Study details: There were acute and convalescent COVID-19 samples, and they came from the United States, Italy and Spain. The analysed material was cDNA or gDNA that came from T cells, B-cell-depleted T cells, or PBMCs.

This clone showed up just a few times. The CDR3 runs 14 residues. Germline values: CDR1 MNHNY, CDR2 SVGAGI (reference sequence). The V gene end was trimmed by 2 bases and the J gene end by 4 bases; junction bases not matched to a gene: 3. As processed by the authors: Amplified reference gene primers provided the basis for estimating nucleated cell counts. TCRdb's copy holds only in-frame clones and misses some; the assay was immunoSEQ multiplex PCR. V, J and clone size were drawn from that table, and D and trimming were deduced from the DNA. The sample lists 150,000 to 180,000 clones, approximately 78% occurring once.

J is TRBJ1-1 and V is TRBV6-6, with TRBD1 matching over 8 bases. The sample taken for sequencing was peripheral blood. This receptor was identified in an elderly man with acute or convalescent COVID-19. Here the CDR3 reads CASSYGGTGTEAFF. DNA for the CDR3: TGTGCCAGCAGTTACGGCGGGACAGGCACTGAAGCTTTCTTT.